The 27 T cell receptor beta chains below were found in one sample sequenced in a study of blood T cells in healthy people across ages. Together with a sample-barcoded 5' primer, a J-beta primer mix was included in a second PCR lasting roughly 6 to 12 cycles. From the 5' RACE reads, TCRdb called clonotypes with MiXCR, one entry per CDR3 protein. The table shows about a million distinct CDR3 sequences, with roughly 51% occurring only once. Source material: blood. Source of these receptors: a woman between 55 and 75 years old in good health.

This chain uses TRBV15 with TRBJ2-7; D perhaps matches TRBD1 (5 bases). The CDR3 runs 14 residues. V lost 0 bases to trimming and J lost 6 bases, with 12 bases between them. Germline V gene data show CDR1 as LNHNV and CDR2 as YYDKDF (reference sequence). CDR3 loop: CATSRDPDSLEQYF. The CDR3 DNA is TGTGCCACCAGCAGAGATCCTGACAGCCTCGAGCAGTACTTC.

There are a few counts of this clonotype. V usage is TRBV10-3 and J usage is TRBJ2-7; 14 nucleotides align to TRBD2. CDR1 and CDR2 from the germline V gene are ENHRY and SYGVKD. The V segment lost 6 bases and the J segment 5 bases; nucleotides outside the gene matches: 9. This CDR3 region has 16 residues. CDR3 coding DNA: TGTGCCATCAGCGCCGGGACTAGCGGGAGTACCCACGAGCAGTACTTC. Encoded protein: CAISAGTSGSTHEQYF.

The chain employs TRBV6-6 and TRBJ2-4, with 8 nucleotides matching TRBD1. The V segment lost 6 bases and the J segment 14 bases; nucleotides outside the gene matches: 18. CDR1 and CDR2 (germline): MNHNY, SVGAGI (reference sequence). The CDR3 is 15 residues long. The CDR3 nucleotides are TGTGCCAGCAGGGCCGGGACAGGTGGTCTACGAGTGGAGTACTTC. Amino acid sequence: CASRAGTGGLRVEYF.

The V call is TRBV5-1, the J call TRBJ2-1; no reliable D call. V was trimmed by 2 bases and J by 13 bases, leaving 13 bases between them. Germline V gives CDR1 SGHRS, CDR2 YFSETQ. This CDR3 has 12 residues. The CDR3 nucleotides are TGCGCCAGCAGCTTCTCCGCGACCAGACAGTTCTTC. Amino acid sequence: CASSFSATRQFF.

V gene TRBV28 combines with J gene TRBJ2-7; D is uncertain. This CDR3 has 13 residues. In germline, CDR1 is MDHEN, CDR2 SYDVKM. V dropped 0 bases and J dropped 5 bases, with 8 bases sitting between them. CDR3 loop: CASSLWEFNEQYF. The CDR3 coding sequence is TGTGCCAGCAGTTTATGGGAGTTCAACGAGCAGTACTTC.

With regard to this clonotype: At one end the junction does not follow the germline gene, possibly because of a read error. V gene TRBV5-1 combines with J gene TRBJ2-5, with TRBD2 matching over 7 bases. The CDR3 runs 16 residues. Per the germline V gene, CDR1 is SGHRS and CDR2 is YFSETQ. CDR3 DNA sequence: TGCGCCAGCAGCTTGGTGACTAGCAGAAGTCAAGAGACCCGGTACTTC. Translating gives CASSLVTSRSQETRYF.

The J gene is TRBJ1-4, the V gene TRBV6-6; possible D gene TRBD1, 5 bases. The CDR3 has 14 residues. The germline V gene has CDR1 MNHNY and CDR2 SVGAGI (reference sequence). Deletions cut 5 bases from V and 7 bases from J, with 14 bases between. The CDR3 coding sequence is TGTGCCAGCAGTACTGACAGTGTACTTGAAAAACTGTTTTTT. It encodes CASSTDSVLEKLFF.

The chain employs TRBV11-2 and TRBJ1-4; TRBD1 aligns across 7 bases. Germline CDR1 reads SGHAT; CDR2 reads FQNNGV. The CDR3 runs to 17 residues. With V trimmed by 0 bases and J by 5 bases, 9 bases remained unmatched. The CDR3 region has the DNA TGTGCCAGCAGCTTAGATCTAACAGGGGAGTTGAATGAAAAACTGTTTTTT. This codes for CASSLDLTGELNEKLFF.

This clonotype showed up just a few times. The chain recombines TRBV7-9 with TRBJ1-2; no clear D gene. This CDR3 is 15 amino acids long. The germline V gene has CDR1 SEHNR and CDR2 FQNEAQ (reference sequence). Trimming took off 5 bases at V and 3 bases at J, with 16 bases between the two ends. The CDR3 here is CASSPEVGFDYGYTF. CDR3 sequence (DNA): TGTGCCAGCAGCCCCGAGGTGGGATTCGACTATGGCTACACCTTC.

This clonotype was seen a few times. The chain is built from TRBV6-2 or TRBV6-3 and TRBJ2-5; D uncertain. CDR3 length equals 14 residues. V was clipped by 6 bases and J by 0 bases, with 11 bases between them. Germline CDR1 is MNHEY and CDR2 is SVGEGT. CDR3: CASRGTGDQETQYF. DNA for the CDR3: TGTGCCAGCAGGGGAACCGGAGACCAAGAGACCCAGTACTTC.

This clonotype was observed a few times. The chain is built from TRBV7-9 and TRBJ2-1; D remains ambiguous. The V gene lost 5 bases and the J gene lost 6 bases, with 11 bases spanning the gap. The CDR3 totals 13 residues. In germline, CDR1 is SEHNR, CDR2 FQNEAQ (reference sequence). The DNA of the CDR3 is TGTGCCAGCAGCCTCAGTAATATCAATGAGCAGTTCTTC. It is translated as CASSLSNINEQFF.

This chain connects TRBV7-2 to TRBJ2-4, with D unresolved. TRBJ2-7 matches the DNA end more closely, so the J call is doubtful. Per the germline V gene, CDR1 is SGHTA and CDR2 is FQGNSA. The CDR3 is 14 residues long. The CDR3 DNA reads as TGTGCCAGCAGCGTCACCCGTCTGGGATACGAGCAGTACTTC. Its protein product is CASSVTRLGYEQYF.

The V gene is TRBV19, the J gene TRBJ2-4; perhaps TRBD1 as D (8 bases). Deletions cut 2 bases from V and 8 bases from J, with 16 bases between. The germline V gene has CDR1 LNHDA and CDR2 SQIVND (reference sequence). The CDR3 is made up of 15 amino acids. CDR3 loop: CASSIIGTGGDIQYF. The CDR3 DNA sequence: TGTGCCAGTAGTATAATCGGAACAGGGGGGGACATTCAGTACTTC.

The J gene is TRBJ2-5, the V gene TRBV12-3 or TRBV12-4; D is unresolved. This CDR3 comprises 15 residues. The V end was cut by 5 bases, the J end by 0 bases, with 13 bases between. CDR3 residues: CASSTNGLNQETQYF. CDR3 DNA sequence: TGTGCCAGCAGTACTAACGGGCTCAACCAAGAGACCCAGTACTTC.

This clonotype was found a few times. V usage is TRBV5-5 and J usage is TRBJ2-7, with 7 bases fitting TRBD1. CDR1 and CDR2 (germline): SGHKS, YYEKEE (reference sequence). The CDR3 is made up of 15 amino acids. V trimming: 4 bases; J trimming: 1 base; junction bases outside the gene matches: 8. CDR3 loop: CASSNRDSSSYEQYF. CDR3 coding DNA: TGTGCCAGCAGCAACCGGGACAGCTCTTCCTACGAGCAGTACTTC. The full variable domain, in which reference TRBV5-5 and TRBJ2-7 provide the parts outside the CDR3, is DAGVTQSPTHLIKTRGQQVTLRCSPISGHKSVSWYQQVLGQGPQFIFQYYEKEERGRGNFPDRFSARQFPNYSSELNVNALLLGDSALYLCASSNRDSSSYEQYFGPGTRLTVT.

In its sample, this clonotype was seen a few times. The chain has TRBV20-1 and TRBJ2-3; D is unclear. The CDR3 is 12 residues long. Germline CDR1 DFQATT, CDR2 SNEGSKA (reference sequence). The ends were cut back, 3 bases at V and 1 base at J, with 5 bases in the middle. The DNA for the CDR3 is TGCAGTGCTAGGAAGGGCACAGATACGCAGTATTTT. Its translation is CSARKGTDTQYF.

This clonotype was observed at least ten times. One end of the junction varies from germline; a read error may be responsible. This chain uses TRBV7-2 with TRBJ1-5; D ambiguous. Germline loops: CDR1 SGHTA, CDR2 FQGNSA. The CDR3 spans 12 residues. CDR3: CASSLPNQPQHF. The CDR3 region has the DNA TGCGCCAGCAGCCTACCTAATCAGCCCCAGCATTTT.

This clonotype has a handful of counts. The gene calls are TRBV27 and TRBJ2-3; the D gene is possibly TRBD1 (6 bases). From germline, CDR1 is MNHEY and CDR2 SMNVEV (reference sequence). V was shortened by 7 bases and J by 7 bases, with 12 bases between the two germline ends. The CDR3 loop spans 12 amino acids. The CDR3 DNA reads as TGTGCCAGCAAGGTGGACAGCTATACGCAGTATTTT. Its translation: CASKVDSYTQYF.

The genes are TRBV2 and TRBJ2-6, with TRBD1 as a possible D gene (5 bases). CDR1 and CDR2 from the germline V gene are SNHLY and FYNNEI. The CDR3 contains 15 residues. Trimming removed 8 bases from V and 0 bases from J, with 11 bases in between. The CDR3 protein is CASHRQTSGANVLTF. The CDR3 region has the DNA TGTGCCAGCCATAGACAGACCTCTGGGGCCAACGTCCTGACTTTC.

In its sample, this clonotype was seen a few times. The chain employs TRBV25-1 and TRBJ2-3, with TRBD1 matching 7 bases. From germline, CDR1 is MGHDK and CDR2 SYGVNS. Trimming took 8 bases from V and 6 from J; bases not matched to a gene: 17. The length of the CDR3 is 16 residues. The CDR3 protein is CASAGGDRVARDTQYF. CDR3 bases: TGTGCCAGCGCTGGGGGAGACAGGGTTGCGCGGGATACGCAGTATTTT.

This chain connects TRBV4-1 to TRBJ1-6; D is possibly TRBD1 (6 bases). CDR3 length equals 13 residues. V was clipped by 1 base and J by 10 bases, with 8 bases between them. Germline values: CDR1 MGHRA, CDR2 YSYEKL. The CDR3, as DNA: TGCGCCAGCAGCCAAGTGACAGGCTCACCCCTCCACTTT. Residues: CASSQVTGSPLHF.

This CDR3 is CASSPGVGNTGELFF. CDR3 nucleotides: TGCGCCAGCAGCCCTGGGGTTGGGAACACCGGGGAGCTGTTTTTT. The chain uses TRBV4-1 and TRBJ2-2; the D is unclear. Trimming took off 4 bases at V and 1 base at J, with 10 bases between the two ends. CDR3 length equals 15 residues. The germline V gene has CDR1 MGHRA and CDR2 YSYEKL.

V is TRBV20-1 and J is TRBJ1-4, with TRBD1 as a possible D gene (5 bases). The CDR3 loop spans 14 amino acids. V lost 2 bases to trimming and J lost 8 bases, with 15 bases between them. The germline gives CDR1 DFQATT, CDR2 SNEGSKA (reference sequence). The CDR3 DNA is TGCAGTGCTAGATCAGGGACCAATTGGGAAAAACTGTTTTTT. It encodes CSARSGTNWEKLFF.

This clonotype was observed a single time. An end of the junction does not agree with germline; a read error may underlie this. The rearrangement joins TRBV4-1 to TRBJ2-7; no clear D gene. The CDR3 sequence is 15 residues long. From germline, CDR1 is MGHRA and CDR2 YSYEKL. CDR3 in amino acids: CASSQNSDYSYKQYF. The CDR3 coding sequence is TGCGCCAGCAGCCAAAATTCCGATTACTCCTACAAGCAGTACTTC.

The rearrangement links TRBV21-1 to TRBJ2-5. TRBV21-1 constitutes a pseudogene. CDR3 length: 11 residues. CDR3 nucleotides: TGTACCAGCAGCAGAAAGGAGACCCAGTACTTC. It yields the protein CTSSRKETQYF.

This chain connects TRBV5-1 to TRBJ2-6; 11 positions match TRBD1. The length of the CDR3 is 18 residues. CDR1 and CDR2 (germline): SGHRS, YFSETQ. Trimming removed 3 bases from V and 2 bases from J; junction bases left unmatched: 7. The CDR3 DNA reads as TGCGCCAGCAGCTATGGGACAGGGGGAAGGGCTGGGGCCAACGTCCTGACTTTC. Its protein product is CASSYGTGGRAGANVLTF. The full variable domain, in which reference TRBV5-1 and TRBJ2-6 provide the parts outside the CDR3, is KAGVTQTPRYLIKTRGQQVTLSCSPISGHRSVSWYQQTPGQGLQFLFEYFSETQRNKGNFPGRFSGRQFSNSRSEMNVSTLELGDSALYLCASSYGTGGRAGANVLTFGAGSRLTVL.

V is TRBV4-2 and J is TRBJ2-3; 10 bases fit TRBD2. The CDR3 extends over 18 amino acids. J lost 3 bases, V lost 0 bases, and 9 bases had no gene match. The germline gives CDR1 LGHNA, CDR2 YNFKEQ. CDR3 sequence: CASSQDAAGGPLTDTQYF. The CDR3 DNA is TGTGCCAGCAGCCAAGATGCAGCGGGGGGGCCTCTTACAGATACGCAGTATTTT.